This section outlines one TCR beta chain sequence together with its context. Antigen: not known. Germline V gene sequence: CDR1 SGHTA, CDR2 FQGNSA. The CDR3 is 12 residues long. Trimming took off 6 bases at V and 8 bases at J, with 11 bases between the two ends. The sample comes from a study of Graves' ophthalmopathy and Graves' hyperthyroidism. Researchers classed hyperthyroidism as stable given no ophthalmopathy within 18 months of follow-up. The authors isolated PBMCs from around 10 ml of fresh peripheral blood. TCR beta CDR3 amplification used RNA transcripts. Second-round multiplex PCR came after first-round RT-PCR with HTBI primers. TCRdb redid the calling of the multiplex PCR reads with MiXCR, one entry per CDR3 protein. The table includes some 360,000 distinct CDR3 sequences, about 18% detected once. The study's findings and limits: Ophthalmopathy could be told apart from stable hyperthyroidism by a 13-signature model (around 85% sensitivity, over 65% specificity).

This rearrangement joins TRBV7-2 to TRBJ2-1; D unresolved. Specimen: peripheral blood. The sequence was obtained from an adult woman with stable Graves' hyperthyroidism. This CDR3 reads CASRLGFDEQFF. The CDR3 coding sequence is TGTGCCAGCAGACTGGGGTTCGATGAGCAGTTCTTC.